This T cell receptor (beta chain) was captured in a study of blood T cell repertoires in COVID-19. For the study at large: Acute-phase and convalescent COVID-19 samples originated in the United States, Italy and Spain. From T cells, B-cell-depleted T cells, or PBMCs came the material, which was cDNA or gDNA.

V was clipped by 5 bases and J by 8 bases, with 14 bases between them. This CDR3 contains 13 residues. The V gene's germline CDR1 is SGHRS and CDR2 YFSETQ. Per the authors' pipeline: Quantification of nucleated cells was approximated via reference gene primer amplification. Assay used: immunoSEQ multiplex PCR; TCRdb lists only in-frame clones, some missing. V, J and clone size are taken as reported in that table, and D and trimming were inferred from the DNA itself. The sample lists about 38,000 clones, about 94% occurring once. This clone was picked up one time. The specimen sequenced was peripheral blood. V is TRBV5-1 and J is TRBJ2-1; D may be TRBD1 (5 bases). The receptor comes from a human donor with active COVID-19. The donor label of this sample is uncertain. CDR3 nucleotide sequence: TGCGCCAGCAGGTTACTCCAAGGGGATGAGCAGTTCTTC. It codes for CASRLLQGDEQFF.